A single TCR beta chain is shown here with its context. Its cognate antigen has yet to be identified. No quality values exist for individual bases; no much larger clone is one base distant. This record comes from a study of T cell responses to AZD1222 COVID-19 vaccine (dated by TCRdb to the early 2020s). Concerning the study at large: TCR sequencing was performed for 230 to 250 trial participants, of whom 207 were given two doses of AZD1222 and approximately 25 were given two doses of MenACWY control vaccine. Trial participants were enrolled into age subgroups of 18-55, 56-69 and 70-plus years, which contained 148, 28 and 57 TCR-sequenced participants, respectively. General findings and caveats noted by the study authors: Because no day 14 peak-response samples were available, the repertoires could be characterized only after the peak T cell response. The vaccine-associated CD4 TCRs covered the entire spike protein, and the dominant responses fell in regions 160-218 and 743-854. Epitopes outside the regions mutated in the B.1.351 and B.1.1.7 variants were reportedly recognized by nearly half of the unique spike-specific TCRs. After two AZD1222 doses, spike-specific TCR breadth and depth were significantly higher than at day 0 and than in MenACWY recipients. In the small 56-69-year group, the increase in depth fell short of significance, most likely because of low power. Most participants were white British and females outnumbered males, and the authors suggested that clonal diversity may have been underestimated. Conclusions about previously exposed vaccinees were limited because only a handful of AZD1222 recipients were SARS-CoV-2 seropositive at baseline.

The time point label, read with the paper, signifies: about 28 days (+/-7) after the second vaccine dose. Explained via the paper, the treatment or condition label denotes: meningococcal conjugate vaccine given as trial control. Vaccinee samples came from UK trials COV001 and COV002, including a single-blind randomized controlled phase 2/3 trial of AZD1222 (ChAdOx1 nCoV-19) in healthy adults. For TCRbeta chain sequencing, PBMC samples from trial participants were taken at day 0 and at day 28 after the second dose. V has 7 bases trimmed and J has 3 bases trimmed; junction bases matching no gene number 2. Including cysteine and phenylalanine, the CDR3 has 12 amino acids. Only the CDR3 region is kept as DNA, spanning 36 bases read in frame from base 1. The CDR3 regions of human TCRbeta chains were analyzed by immunosequencing. As for the authors' bioinformatics: Repertoire TCRs were checked for matches against a reference library of SARS-CoV-2-specific TCRs that had been generated using the MIRA antigen-specificity platform. Breadth was defined as the fraction of unique TCRs that were SARS-CoV-2-associated. Depth was defined as the fraction of total T cells that were SARS-CoV-2-associated. Using the MIRA data, each spike-specific TCR was assigned both to the spike region to which the TCR was reactive and to a CD4 or CD8 class. Log10-transformed breadth and depth values were compared by one-way ANOVA with Sidak's multiple comparisons tests. TCRdb re-hosts the immuneACCESS table, in-frame sequences only. Its copies lack some clones; in the studies checked, an unresolved V gene accounts for under half of them, and the cause for the rest is not known. V and J calls and clone size come straight from that table; D and trimming were deduced from the DNA. The sample has some 80,000 clones on record, about 74% of them singletons. Approximately 27% of the sample is in the top ten clones.

The receptor was isolated from an adult who received the MenACWY meningococcal vaccine as a control. The chain is made from TRBV12-3 or TRBV12-4 and TRBJ1-1; the central 7 bases match TRBD1. The input for sequencing was peripheral blood, taken 28 days after the second dose of the MenACWY control vaccine. The CDR3 reads CASTDRDTEAFF. The nucleotide sequence reads TGTGCCAGCACCGACAGGGACACTGAAGCTTTCTTT.